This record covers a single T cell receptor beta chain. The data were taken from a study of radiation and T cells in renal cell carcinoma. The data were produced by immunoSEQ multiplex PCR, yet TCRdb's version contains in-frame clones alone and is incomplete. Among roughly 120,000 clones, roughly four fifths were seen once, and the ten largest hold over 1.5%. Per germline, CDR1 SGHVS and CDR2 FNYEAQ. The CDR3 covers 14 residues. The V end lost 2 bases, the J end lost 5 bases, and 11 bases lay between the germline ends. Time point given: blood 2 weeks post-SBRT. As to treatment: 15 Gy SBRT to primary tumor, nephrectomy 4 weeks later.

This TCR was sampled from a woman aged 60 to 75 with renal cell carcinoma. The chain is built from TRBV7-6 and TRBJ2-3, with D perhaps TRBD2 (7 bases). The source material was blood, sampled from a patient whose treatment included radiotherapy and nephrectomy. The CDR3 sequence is CASSLRGGEDTQYF. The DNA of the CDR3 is TGTGCCAGCAGCTTACGCGGGGGCGAAGATACGCAGTATTTT.